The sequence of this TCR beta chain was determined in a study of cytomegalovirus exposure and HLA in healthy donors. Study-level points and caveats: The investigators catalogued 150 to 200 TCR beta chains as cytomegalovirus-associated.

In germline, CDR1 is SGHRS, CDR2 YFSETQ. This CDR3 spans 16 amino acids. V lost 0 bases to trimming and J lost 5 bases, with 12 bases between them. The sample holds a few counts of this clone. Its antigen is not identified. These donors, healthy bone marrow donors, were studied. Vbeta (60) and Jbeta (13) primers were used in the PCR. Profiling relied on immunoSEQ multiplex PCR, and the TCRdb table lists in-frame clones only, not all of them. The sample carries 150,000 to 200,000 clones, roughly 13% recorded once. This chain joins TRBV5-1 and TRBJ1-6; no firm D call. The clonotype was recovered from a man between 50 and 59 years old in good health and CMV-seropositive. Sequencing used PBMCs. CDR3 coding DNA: TGCGCCAGCAGCTTGGTTCGAATAGAGAATAATTCACCCCTCCACTTT. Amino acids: CASSLVRIENNSPLHF.